This TCR beta chain was sequenced during a study of the immune and genomic landscape of osteosarcoma (dated by TCRdb to the early 2020s). Context from the whole study: A total of around 44 pediatric and adult patients with high-grade osteosarcoma made up the overall cohort, and the median age at diagnosis was approximately 27 years (range roughly 5-81). Poor-risk disease was overrepresented in the cohort, as 73% of patients had an unfavorable pathologic response to standard therapy and around 63% were deceased. Patients in the overall cohort were around 60% male, and roughly 80% presented with localized disease at diagnosis. Osteosarcoma specimens were profiled with whole genome, RNA and T-cell receptor sequencing plus immunohistochemistry and reverse phase protein arrays so that immunogenic potential could be defined. To characterize the osteosarcoma immunogenomic landscape, TCR sequencing results were integrated with transcriptome, protein array and immunostaining data. An explanation for the limited clinical activity of immune checkpoint inhibitors in osteosarcoma was sought in the study. Each of a few patients provided a couple of samples from the same tumor site. Points the paper makes about the study in general: The clonality benchmarks were taken from external normal skin and healthy peripheral blood data instead of from matched normal tissue. Overall, productive TCR clonality was low, with an average of 0.09 and a maximum of 0.3, which suggests limited T-cell clonal expansion. Although TCR productive clonality was higher in the immune-hot C3 cluster than in the cold C1 cluster, TCR productive clonality was still low overall. In five cases, a single hyperexpanded clone dominated the repertoire, and each of these five cases had fewer than 100 T-cell clonotypes. Matched blood was collected from only a couple of patients, alongside the frozen tumor specimens. Sample size was not determined by any statistical method, because osteosarcoma is rare and all possible samples were collected.

The ImmunoSEQ Assay (Adaptive Biotechnologies) was used to immunosequence the CDR3 regions of the TCR beta chain. From the authors' description of their analysis: The ImmunoSEQ Analyzer platform was used to export TCRB rearrangements, read counts, read proportions and gene usage. T-cell clonality was calculated from productive rearrangements as 1 minus Pielou's evenness. In the clonal space homeostasis analysis, clonotypes were binned as rare, small, medium, large or hyperexpanded (0.01 to 1 of the repertoire). TCR productive clonality was compared across immune clusters C1, C2 and C3 using the Wilcoxon rank sum test. What TCRdb holds here is the immuneACCESS table cut down to in-frame rearrangements. Part of the clones is not present; checked against another copy, under half of the missing clones reflect an unresolved V gene, and the others are unexplained. V and J calls and clone size are copied from that table; D and trimming were computed from the DNA. This sample is represented by approximately 9,400 clones; about 72% of them were singletons. Together, the top ten hold less than 20% of the sample.

The specimens were post-treatment primary, local recurrence and metastasis tumors obtained from patients with a poor prognosis. Counted from cysteine to phenylalanine, this CDR3 has 12 amino acids. Only the CDR3 part of the read is kept: 36 bases, read in frame from the first base. CDR1 and CDR2 were assigned from the germline V gene (reference sequence) as GTSNPN and SVGIG. V and J lose 3 bases and 5 bases, and a span of 10 bases separates them. A remark on this clone: No cognate antigen has been identified for it. One base away there is no much larger clone; base qualities are not given.

The TCR was taken from a human donor with osteosarcoma. The sequenced sample was osteosarcoma tumor tissue from the lung. The sequence is built from TRBV30 and TRBJ1-2; the D gene is possibly TRBD1, with 6 bases matching. The sequenced DNA is TGTGCCTGGAGCTTCGGGACATATGGCTACACCTTC. Protein translation: CAWSFGTYGYTF.